This TCR beta chain was found in a study of blood T cell repertoires in COVID-19. Whole-study context: Acute and convalescent COVID-19 samples came from the United States, Italy and Spain.

As handled by the study authors: Nucleated cell counts were estimated from reference gene primer amplification. Here immunoSEQ multiplex PCR was the method, and the copy in TCRdb shows in-frame clones only, minus some. V and J calls and clone size follow that table, whereas D and trimming were derived from the DNA. The sample lists around 250,000 clones; approximately 89% were seen once. The clonotype was recovered from a woman aged 55-70 years who had recovered from COVID-19. Sequenced material: peripheral blood.

The CDR3 is CSVTGTGAISYEQYF. The DNA for the CDR3 is TGCAGCGTTACCGGGACAGGGGCGATCTCCTACGAGCAGTACTTC. This chain connects TRBV29-1 to TRBJ2-7; 10 nucleotides match TRBD1. Germline V gene sequence: CDR1 SQVTM, CDR2 ANQGSEA. The CDR3 is made up of 15 amino acids. Unmatched junction bases numbered 7, after V lost 5 bases and J lost 0 bases.